One and the same sample provided the 4 T cell receptor beta chains below, sequenced in a study of T cell responses to AZD1222 COVID-19 vaccine. The data were produced by immunoSEQ multiplex PCR, yet TCRdb's version contains in-frame clones alone and is incomplete. The sample shows some 120,000 clones, 75% to 95% of them seen only once. Here the sequenced sample was peripheral blood, taken 28 days after the second dose of the MenACWY control vaccine. These TCRs come from an adult who received the MenACWY meningococcal vaccine as a control.

V and J are TRBV18 and TRBJ2-2; 9 bases line up with TRBD2. Unmatched junction bases numbered 2, after V lost 4 bases and J lost 2 bases. Germline CDR1 reads KGHSH; CDR2 reads LQKENI. The CDR3 contains 15 residues. DNA for the CDR3: TGTGCCAGCTCACGGACTAGCGAAAACACCGGGGAGCTGTTTTTT. Protein product: CASSRTSENTGELFF.

The V and J genes are TRBV9 and TRBJ1-6; no clear D gene. This CDR3 spans 17 amino acids. The V end was cut by 4 bases, the J end by 4 bases, with 18 bases between. Germline CDR1 and CDR2: SGDLS and YYNGEE. CDR3 loop: CASSPDLNWEYNSPLHF. The CDR3 nucleotides are TGTGCCAGCAGCCCCGACTTAAATTGGGAGTATAATTCACCCCTCCACTTT.

The chain couples TRBV2 to TRBJ2-2; D assignment may be TRBD1 or TRBD2 (6 bases each). The CDR3 is made up of 12 amino acids. The germline CDR1 and CDR2 sequences are SNHLY and FYNNEI. Trimming stripped 6 bases from V and 6 bases from J, with 8 bases between. CDR3 region: CASRGGPGELFF. The CDR3, as DNA: TGTGCCAGCAGAGGGGGGCCCGGGGAGCTGTTTTTT.

V and J are TRBV6-4 and TRBJ2-7; maybe TRBD1 (5 bases). The germline V gene has CDR1 MRHNA and CDR2 SNTAGT. V was clipped by 0 bases and J by 5 bases, with 20 bases between them. The CDR3 runs 17 residues. The CDR3 DNA follows: TGTGCCAGCAGTGACTCGCGGATGCACCCATGGGGCAACGAGCAGTACTTC. The encoded protein is CASSDSRMHPWGNEQYF.